This T cell receptor beta chain was identified in a study of beta chain features in type 1 diabetes. Whole-study results and caveats: In type 1 diabetes patients, VDJ junctions had fewer insertions; deletions at these junctions were more frequent.

Expressed TCRB transcripts were sequenced, since all the RNA that had been isolated was reverse transcribed. The protocol was immunoSEQ multiplex PCR, while the TCRdb copy is restricted to in-frame clones and leaves out a portion. The sample lists 200,000 to 250,000 clones; roughly 10% were seen once. Concerning this clone itself: As yet, its antigen is unknown.

J was trimmed by 5 bases and V by 4 bases; bases with no gene match: 10. There are 15 residues in the CDR3. The germline CDR1 and CDR2 sequences are SGHDT and YYEEEE. The genes are TRBV5-6 and TRBJ2-5; 8 positions match TRBD1. The source of this sequence is a man aged 18 to 29 in good health. Sequenced input: central memory CD4+ T cells from blood. The CDR3 DNA sequence: TGTGCCAGCAGCCGGACAGGGACGGGTTGGGAGACCCAGTACTTC. It specifies CASSRTGTGWETQYF.